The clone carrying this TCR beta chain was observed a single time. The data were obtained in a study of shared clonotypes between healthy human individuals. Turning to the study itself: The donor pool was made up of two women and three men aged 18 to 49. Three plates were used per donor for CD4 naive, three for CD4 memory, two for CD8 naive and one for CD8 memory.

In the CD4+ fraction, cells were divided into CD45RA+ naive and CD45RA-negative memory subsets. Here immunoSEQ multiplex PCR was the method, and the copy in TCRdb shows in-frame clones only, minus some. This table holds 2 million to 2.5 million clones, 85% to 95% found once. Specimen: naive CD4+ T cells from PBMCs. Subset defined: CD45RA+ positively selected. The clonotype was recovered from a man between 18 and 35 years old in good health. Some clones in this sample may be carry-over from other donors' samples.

The CDR3 region is CASSQALGQNYEQYF. The CDR3 nucleotides are TGTGCCAGCAGCCAAGCTCTGGGACAGAACTACGAGCAGTACTTC. V gene TRBV4-2 combines with J gene TRBJ2-7; 7 bases line up with TRBD1. Germline CDR1 reads LGHNA; CDR2 reads YNFKEQ. This CDR3 region has 15 residues. J gave up 3 bases and V 1 base, and 6 bases lay outside the gene matches.